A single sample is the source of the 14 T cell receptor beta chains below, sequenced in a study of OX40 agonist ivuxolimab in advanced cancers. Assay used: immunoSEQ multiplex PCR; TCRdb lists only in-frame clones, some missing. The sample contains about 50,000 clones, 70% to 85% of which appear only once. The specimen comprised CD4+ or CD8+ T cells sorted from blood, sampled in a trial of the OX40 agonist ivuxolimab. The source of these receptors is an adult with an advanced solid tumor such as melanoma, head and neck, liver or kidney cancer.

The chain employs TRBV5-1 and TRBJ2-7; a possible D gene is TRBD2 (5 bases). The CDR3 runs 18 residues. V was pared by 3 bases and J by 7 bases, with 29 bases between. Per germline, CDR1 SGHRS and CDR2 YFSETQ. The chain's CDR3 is CASSSRPSGGRPTGEQYF. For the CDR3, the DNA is TGCGCCAGCAGCTCTCGCCCCTCTGGAGGCAGGCCCACGGGGGAGCAGTACTTC. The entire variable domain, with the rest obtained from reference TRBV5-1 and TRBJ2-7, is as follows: KAGVTQTPRYLIKTRGQQVTLSCSPISGHRSVSWYQQTPGQGLQFLFEYFSETQRNKGNFPGRFSGRQFSNSRSEMNVSTLELGDSALYLCASSSRPSGGRPTGEQYFGPGTRLTVT.

This CDR3 is CASSGVARGEQYF. Here the CDR3 DNA reads TGTGCCAGCAGTGGGGTCGCTAGGGGCGAGCAGTACTTC. This chain connects TRBV2 to TRBJ2-7, with D possibly being TRBD1 (5 bases). Germline CDR1 is SNHLY and CDR2 is FYNNEI. V was cut by 4 bases and J by 6 bases, with 13 bases left in between. The CDR3 has 13 amino acids. The full variable domain, rest sourced from reference TRBV2 and TRBJ2-7, is EPEVTQTPSHQVTQMGQEVILRCVPISNHLYFYWYRQILGQKVEFLVSFYNNEISEKSEIFDDQFSVERPDGSNFTLKIRSTKLEDSAMYFCASSGVARGEQYFGPGTRLTVT.

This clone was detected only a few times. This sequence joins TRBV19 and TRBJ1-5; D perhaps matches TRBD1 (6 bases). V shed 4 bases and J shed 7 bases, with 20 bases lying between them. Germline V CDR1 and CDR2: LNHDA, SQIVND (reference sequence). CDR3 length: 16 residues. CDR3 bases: TGTGCCAGTAGTAACCCTAGTGGGGGGCGTTGGCAGCCCCAGCATTTT. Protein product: CASSNPSGGRWQPQHF.

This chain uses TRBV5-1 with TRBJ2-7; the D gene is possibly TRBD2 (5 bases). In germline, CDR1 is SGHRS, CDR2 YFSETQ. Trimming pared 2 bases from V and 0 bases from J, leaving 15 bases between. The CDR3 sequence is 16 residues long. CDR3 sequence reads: CASSFFGGTNSYEQYF. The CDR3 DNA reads TGCGCCAGCAGCTTCTTCGGAGGAACCAACTCCTACGAGCAGTACTTC.

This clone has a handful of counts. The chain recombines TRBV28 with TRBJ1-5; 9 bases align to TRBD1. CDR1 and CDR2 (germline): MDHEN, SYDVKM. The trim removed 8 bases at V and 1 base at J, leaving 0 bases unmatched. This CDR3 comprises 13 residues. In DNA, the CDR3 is TGTGCCAGCGGGACAGGGAGCAATCAGCCCCAGCATTTT. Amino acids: CASGTGSNQPQHF.

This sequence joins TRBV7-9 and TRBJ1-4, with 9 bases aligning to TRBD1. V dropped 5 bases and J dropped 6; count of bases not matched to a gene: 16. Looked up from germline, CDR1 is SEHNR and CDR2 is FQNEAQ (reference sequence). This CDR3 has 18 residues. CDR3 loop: CASSHTGTGLWMHEKLFF. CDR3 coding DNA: TGTGCCAGCAGCCACACCGGGACAGGGCTTTGGATGCATGAAAAACTGTTTTTT.

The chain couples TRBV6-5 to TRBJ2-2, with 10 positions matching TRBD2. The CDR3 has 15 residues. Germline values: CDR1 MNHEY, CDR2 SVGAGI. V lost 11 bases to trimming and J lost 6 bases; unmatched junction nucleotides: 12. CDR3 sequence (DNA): TGTGCCGCACGGTTCGCTAGCGGGAGTCCCGGGGAGCTGTTTTTT. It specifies CAARFASGSPGELFF.

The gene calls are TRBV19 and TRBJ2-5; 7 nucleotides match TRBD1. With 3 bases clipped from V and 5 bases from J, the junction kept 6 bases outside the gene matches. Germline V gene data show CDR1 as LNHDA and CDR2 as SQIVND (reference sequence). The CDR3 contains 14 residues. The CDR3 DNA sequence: TGTGCCAGTAGTATGGGACAGTTATGGGAGACCCAGTACTTC. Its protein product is CASSMGQLWETQYF.

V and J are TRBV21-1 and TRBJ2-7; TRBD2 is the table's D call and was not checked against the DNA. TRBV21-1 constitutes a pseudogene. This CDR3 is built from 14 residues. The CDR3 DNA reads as TGTGCCAGCAGCCAAGATCCCTCCTCCTACGAGCAGTACTTC. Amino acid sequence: CASSQDPSSYEQYF.

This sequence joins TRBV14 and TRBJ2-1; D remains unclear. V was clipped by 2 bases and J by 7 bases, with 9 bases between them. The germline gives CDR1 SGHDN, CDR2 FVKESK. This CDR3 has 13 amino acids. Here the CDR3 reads CASSQQVLNEQFF. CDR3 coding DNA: TGTGCCAGCAGCCAACAGGTTTTGAATGAGCAGTTCTTC.

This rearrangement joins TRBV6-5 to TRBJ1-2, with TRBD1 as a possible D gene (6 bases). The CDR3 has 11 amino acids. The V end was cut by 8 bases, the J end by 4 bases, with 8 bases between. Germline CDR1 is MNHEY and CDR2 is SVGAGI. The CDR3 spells CASSDSYGYTF. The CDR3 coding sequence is TGTGCCAGCTCGGACAGCTATGGCTACACCTTC.

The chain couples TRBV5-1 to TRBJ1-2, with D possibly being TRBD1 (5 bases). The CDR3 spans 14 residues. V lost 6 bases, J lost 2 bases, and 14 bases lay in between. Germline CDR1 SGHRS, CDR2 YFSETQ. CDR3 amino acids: CASKIQDTNYGYTF. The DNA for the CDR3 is TGCGCCAGCAAAATTCAGGACACCAACTATGGCTACACCTTC.

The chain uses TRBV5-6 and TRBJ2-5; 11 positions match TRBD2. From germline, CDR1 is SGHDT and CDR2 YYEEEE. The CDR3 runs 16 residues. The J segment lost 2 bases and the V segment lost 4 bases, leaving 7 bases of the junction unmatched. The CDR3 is CASSTRLAGIQETQYF. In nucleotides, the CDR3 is TGTGCCAGCAGCACTCGACTAGCGGGAATACAAGAGACCCAGTACTTC.

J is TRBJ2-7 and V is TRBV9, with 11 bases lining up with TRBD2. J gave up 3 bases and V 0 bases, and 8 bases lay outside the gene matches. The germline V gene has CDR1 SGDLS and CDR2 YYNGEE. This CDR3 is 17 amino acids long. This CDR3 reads CASSVAPTSGSFYEQYF. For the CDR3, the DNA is TGTGCCAGCAGCGTAGCTCCTACTAGCGGGAGTTTCTACGAGCAGTACTTC.